Presented here are 18 T cell receptor beta chains from one specimen sequenced in a study of blood T cell repertoires in COVID-19 (dated by TCRdb to between 2020 and 2021). Library generation was performed with the immunoSEQ multiplex PCR assay. This is the immuneACCESS table as TCRdb keeps it, with only in-frame sequences that have V and J called. A part of the clones is gone; compared with another copy, unresolved V genes explain less than half, and the rest is unexplained. The sample contains around 250,000 clones, approximately 90% of them found a single time. Jointly, the top ten make up roughly 1.2% of the sample. The specimen was PBMCs or T cells enriched from blood (not recorded which). The receptors were sampled from a human donor in a cohort exposed to, infected with or recovered from COVID-19 (not recorded which). The donor label of this sample is uncertain.

The chain links TRBV27 to TRBJ1-1; 7 positions match TRBD1. V dropped 6 bases and J dropped 6; count of bases not matched to a gene: 13. This CDR3 has 15 amino acids. Germline V gene lookup returns CDR1 MNHEY and CDR2 SMNVEV (reference sequence). The CDR3 coding sequence is TGTGCCAGCAGCCCTTTATTAGGGGGCGTCGCTGAAGCTTTCTTT. Residues: CASSPLLGGVAEAFF.

The J gene is TRBJ2-3, the V gene TRBV6-2 or TRBV6-3; D not certain. Looked up from germline, CDR1 is MNHEY and CDR2 is SVGEGT. V was trimmed by 0 bases and J by 2 bases, leaving 9 bases between them. The CDR3 runs 15 residues. The CDR3 sequence: CASSYSRFNTDTQYF. The CDR3 DNA reads TGTGCCAGCAGTTACTCGCGCTTTAACACAGATACGCAGTATTTT.

This chain connects TRBV7-9 to TRBJ2-1, with D tentatively TRBD1 (6 bases). The CDR3 loop spans 15 amino acids. Trimming shortened V by 8 bases and J by 5 bases, and 19 bases separated the two germline ends. Germline V lookup: CDR1 SEHNR, CDR2 FQNEAQ (reference sequence). The CDR3 DNA reads TGTGCCAGCCGCAAACAGGGAAGTAGGGACAATGAGCAGTTCTTC. It translates to CASRKQGSRDNEQFF.

CDR3 amino acids: CASSFASTTYEQYF. CDR3 sequence (DNA): TGTGCCAGCAGCTTCGCGAGTACGACCTACGAGCAGTACTTC. The chain carries TRBV5-6 and TRBJ2-7; D remains unclear. Germline V lookup: CDR1 SGHDT, CDR2 YYEEEE. This CDR3 has 14 amino acids. Trimming took 2 bases from V and 2 from J, leaving 11 bases between them. The variable domain in full, with the rest retrieved from reference TRBV5-6 and TRBJ2-7, is DAGVTQSPTHLIKTRGQQVTLRCSPKSGHDTVSWYQQALGQGPQFIFQYYEEEERQRGNFPDRFSGHQFPNYSSELNVNALLLGDSALYLCASSFASTTYEQYFGPGTRLTVT.

Only one count was recorded for this clone. This chain links TRBV4-1 with TRBJ1-3; TRBD1 is a possible D gene (6 bases). V was clipped by 0 bases and J by 0 bases, with 15 bases between them. This CDR3 is 18 amino acids long. Germline CDR1 MGHRA, CDR2 YSYEKL. CDR3 nucleotide sequence: TGCGCCAGCAGCCAAGACAGGACAGCCACCTTCTCTGGAAACACCATATATTTT. Protein sequence: CASSQDRTATFSGNTIYF.

This clone was seen only once. The genes are TRBV19 and TRBJ1-5; D remains ambiguous. This CDR3 is 15 amino acids long. CDR1 and CDR2 (germline): LNHDA, SQIVND (reference sequence). The germline V and J ends were trimmed by 5 bases and 1 base, with 12 bases remaining between them. Here the CDR3 DNA reads TGTGCCAGTAGTTGGGCGGGGATAAGCAATCAGCCCCAGCATTTT. Translating it yields CASSWAGISNQPQHF. Full variable domain (outside the CDR3, taken from reference TRBV19 and TRBJ1-5): DGGITQSPKYLFRKEGQNVTLSCEQNLNHDAMYWYRQDPGQGLRLIYYSQIVNDFQKGDIAEGYSVSREKKESFPLTVTSAQKNPTAFYLCASSWAGISNQPQHFGDGTRLSIL.

The chain joins TRBV5-1 to TRBJ1-1; 7 bases fit TRBD1. V shed 1 base, J shed 1 base, and the junction held 7 bases outside the gene matches. The CDR3 has 16 amino acids. CDR1 SGHRS and CDR2 YFSETQ come from the germline V gene. Here the CDR3 reads CASSLTGRGWNTEAFF. Written as DNA, the CDR3 is TGCGCCAGCAGCTTGACGGGCAGGGGGTGGAACACTGAAGCTTTCTTT.

This chain joins TRBV9 and TRBJ2-7, with 7 bases aligning to TRBD1. Looked up from germline, CDR1 is SGDLS and CDR2 is YYNGEE. This CDR3 has 15 residues. The V segment lost 3 bases and the J segment 4 bases; nucleotides outside the gene matches: 10. CDR3 nucleotide sequence: TGTGCCAGCAGCGAGAGACCGGGACAGTGGTACGAGCAGTACTTC. Translating it yields CASSERPGQWYEQYF. The variable domain in full, with the rest retrieved from reference TRBV9 and TRBJ2-7, is DSGVTQTPKHLITATGQRVTLRCSPRSGDLSVYWYQQSLDQGLQFLIQYYNGEERAKGNILERFSAQQFPDLHSELNLSSLELGDSALYFCASSERPGQWYEQYFGPGTRLTVT.

The chain links TRBV12-3 or TRBV12-4 to TRBJ1-2; TRBD1 matches at 9 bases. The V and J ends lost 5 bases and 12 bases, in that order; junction bases with no gene match: 10. The length of the CDR3 is 13 residues. In DNA, the CDR3 is TGTGCCAGCAGTGATAGGGACAGGGCAATCCACACCTTC. Translating gives CASSDRDRAIHTF.

This clone was counted once. The gene calls are TRBV19 and TRBJ1-2, with 11 positions matching TRBD1. V shed 5 bases, J shed 8 bases, and the junction held 10 bases outside the gene matches. CDR1 and CDR2 (germline): LNHDA, SQIVND (reference sequence). The CDR3 contains 15 residues. This chain's CDR3 is CASSLPGQGGPGYTF. In DNA, the CDR3 is TGTGCCAGTAGTCTACCGGGACAGGGGGGTCCGGGCTACACCTTC.

CDR3 DNA: TGTGCCAGCAGTGCGGACAGGGATCGGCATTTT. Translating gives CASSADRDRHF. The V gene is TRBV2, the J gene TRBJ1-5; 8 bases fit TRBD1. There are 11 residues in the CDR3. Germline assignment: CDR1 SNHLY and CDR2 FYNNEI. J was trimmed by 15 bases and V by 4 bases; bases with no gene match: 5.

The chain recombines TRBV24-1 with TRBJ2-2, with 9 bases that match TRBD2. CDR3 length equals 16 residues. Trimming at V came to 4 bases and at J to 0 bases, leaving 2 bases not matched to a gene. Germline V gene sequence: CDR1 KGHDR, CDR2 SFDVKD. The CDR3 sequence is CATSEAGGANTGELFF. CDR3 bases: TGTGCCACCAGTGAGGCGGGGGGGGCGAACACCGGGGAGCTGTTTTTT.

With respect to this clone: The sample carries other DNA sequences with the same CDR3. This chain joins TRBV19 and TRBJ1-5, with 7 bases matching TRBD1. There are 13 residues in the CDR3. CDR1 and CDR2 from the germline V gene are LNHDA and SQIVND (reference sequence). Trimming at V came to 5 bases and at J to 4 bases, leaving 2 bases not matched to a gene. The CDR3 here is CASSLQGNQPQHF. CDR3 nucleotide sequence: TGTGCCAGTAGTTTACAGGGGAATCAGCCCCAGCATTTT.

The chain is built from TRBV30 and TRBJ1-2; 9 nucleotides match TRBD1. Germline CDR1 and CDR2: GTSNPN and SVGIG (reference sequence). CDR3 size: 13 residues. V was pared by 0 bases and J by 6 bases, with 2 bases of the junction left unmatched. The CDR3 region is CAWSVTGGNGYTF. CDR3 nucleotide sequence: TGTGCCTGGAGTGTTACAGGGGGCAATGGCTACACCTTC.

This chain uses TRBV4-1 with TRBJ2-5; the match to TRBD2 covers 10 bases. V lost 1 base and J lost 5; bases outside the gene matches: 16. Per the germline V gene, CDR1 is MGHRA and CDR2 is YSYEKL. The CDR3 has 19 residues. The CDR3: CASSQGPWTSGNRRETQYF. For the CDR3, the DNA is TGCGCCAGCAGCCAAGGACCCTGGACTAGCGGCAACCGGCGGGAGACCCAGTACTTC.

This clone was seen a handful of times. The V and J genes are TRBV2 and TRBJ2-7; 10 bases line up with TRBD1. The CDR3 is 14 amino acids. The germline V gene has CDR1 SNHLY and CDR2 FYNNEI. Trimming removed 6 bases from V and 3 bases from J; junction bases left unmatched: 5. DNA of the CDR3: TGTGCCAGCAGCCCGGGACAGGGGTACTACGAGCAGTACTTC. Amino acids: CASSPGQGYYEQYF.

The chain recombines TRBV15 with TRBJ2-1, with a possible D match to TRBD2 (5 bases). The germline V gene encodes CDR1 LNHNV and CDR2 YYDKDF (reference sequence). Trimming pared 5 bases from V and 5 bases from J, leaving 16 bases between. The CDR3 contains 15 residues. The CDR3: CATSLTSGENNEQFF. The CDR3 DNA reads TGTGCCACCAGCTTAACCTCCGGGGAAAACAATGAGCAGTTCTTC.

The chain employs TRBV30 and TRBJ2-3; TRBD2 aligns across 8 bases. The length of the CDR3 is 14 residues. Per the germline V gene, CDR1 is GTSNPN and CDR2 is SVGIG (reference sequence). V was clipped by 8 bases and J by 2 bases; unmatched bases: 9. Here the CDR3 DNA reads TGTGCCGTCTCTCCGGGGGGGCCCACAGATACGCAGTATTTT. Its protein product is CAVSPGGPTDTQYF. Supplemented by reference TRBV30 and TRBJ2-3, the full variable domain reads SQTIHQWPATLVQPVGSPLSLECTVEGTSNPNLYWYRQAAGRGLQLLFYSVGIGQISSEVPQNLSASRPQDRQFILSSKKLLLSDSGFYLCAVSPGGPTDTQYFGPGTRLTVL.